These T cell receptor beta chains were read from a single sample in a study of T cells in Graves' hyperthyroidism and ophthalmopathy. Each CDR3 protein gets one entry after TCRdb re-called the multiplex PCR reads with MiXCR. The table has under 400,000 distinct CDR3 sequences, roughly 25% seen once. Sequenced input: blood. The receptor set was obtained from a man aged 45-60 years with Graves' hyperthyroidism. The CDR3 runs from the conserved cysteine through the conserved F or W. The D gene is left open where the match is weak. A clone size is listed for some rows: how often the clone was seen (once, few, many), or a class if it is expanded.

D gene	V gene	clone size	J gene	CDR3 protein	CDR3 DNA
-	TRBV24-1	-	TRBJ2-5	CATSDYPDSKTQYF	TGTGCCACCAGTGATTACCCGGACTCGAAGACCCAGTACTTC
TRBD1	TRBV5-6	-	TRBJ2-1	CASGRGTDPYNEQFF	TGTGCCAGCGGTAGGGGGACAGACCCCTACAATGAGCAGTTCTTC
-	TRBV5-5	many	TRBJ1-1	CASSLDSRRTEAFF	TGTGCCAGCAGCTTGGACAGCCGAAGGACTGAAGCTTTCTTT
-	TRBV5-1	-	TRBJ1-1	CASSLGDSILNTEAFF	TGCGCCAGCAGCTTGGGCGACAGCATACTGAACACTGAAGCTTTCTTT
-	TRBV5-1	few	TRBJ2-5	CASRDAEETQYF	TGCGCCAGCAGGGACGCCGAAGAGACCCAGTACTTC
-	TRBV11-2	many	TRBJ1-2	CASSLDPRANYGYTF	TGTGCCAGCAGCTTAGATCCACGGGCTAACTATGGCTACACCTTC
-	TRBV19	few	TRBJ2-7	CASSIDLREQYF	TGTGCCAGTAGTATAGATTTACGGGAGCAGTACTTC
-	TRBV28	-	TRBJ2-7	CASRTREYYEQYF	TGTGCCAGCAGGACCAGGGAATACTACGAGCAGTACTTC
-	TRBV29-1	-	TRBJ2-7	CSALGGDGIYEQYF	TGCAGCGCTCTAGGGGGGGACGGCATCTACGAGCAGTACTTC
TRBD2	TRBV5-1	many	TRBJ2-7	CASSLELAVREQYF	TGCGCCAGCAGCTTGGAACTAGCGGTCCGGGAGCAGTACTTC
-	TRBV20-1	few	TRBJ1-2	CSALVNREGYTF	TGCAGTGCTTTAGTTAACAGGGAGGGCTACACCTTC
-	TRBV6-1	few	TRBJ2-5	CASSVGGATETQYF	TGTGCCAGCAGTGTAGGGGGAGCAACAGAGACCCAGTACTTC
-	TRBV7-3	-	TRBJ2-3	CASSLGPLGTDTQYF	TGTGCCAGCAGCTTAGGTCCACTCGGCACAGATACGCAGTATTTT
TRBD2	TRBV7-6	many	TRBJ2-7	CASSLTAGGEQYF	TGTGCCAGCAGCTTAACTGCGGGGGGAGAGCAGTACTTC
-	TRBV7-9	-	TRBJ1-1	CASTTKAEAFF	TGTGCCAGCACCACAAAGGCTGAAGCTTTCTTT
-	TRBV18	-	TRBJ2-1	CASSPLDGEQFF	TGTGCCAGCTCACCACTGGACGGTGAGCAGTTCTTC
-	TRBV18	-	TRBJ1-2	CASSPQTGPLSTNYGYTF	TGTGCCAGCTCACCGCAGACAGGTCCATTAAGCACAAACTATGGCTACACCTTC
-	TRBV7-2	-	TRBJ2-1	CASSLGRVREQFF	TGTGCCAGCAGCTTAGGGAGGGTTCGTGAGCAGTTCTTC
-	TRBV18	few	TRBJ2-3	CASSPPGPRADTQYF	TGTGCCAGCTCACCACCGGGCCCCAGAGCAGATACGCAGTATTTT
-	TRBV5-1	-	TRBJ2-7	CASSLAGRGGYEQYF	TGCGCCAGCAGCTTGGCGGGTAGGGGAGGCTACGAGCAGTACTTC
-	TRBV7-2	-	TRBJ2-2	CASRISDGYGELFF	TGTGCCAGCAGAATATCGGACGGTTACGGGGAGCTGTTTTTT
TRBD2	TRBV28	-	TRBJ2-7	CASSKTSGSSYEQYF	TGTGCCAGCAGCAAGACTAGCGGGAGCTCCTACGAGCAGTACTTC
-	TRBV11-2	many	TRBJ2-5	CASSSVLAETQYF	TGTGCCAGCAGCTCCGTCCTCGCAGAGACCCAGTACTTC
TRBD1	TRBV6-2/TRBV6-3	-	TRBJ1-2	CASSQTGAYGYTF	TGTGCCAGCAGTCAGACAGGGGCCTATGGCTACACCTTC
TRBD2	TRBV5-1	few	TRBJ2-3	CASSAGTRQDTQYF	TGCGCCAGCAGCGCGGGGACTAGACAGGATACGCAGTATTTT
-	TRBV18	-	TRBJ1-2	CASSPGSVRAHYGYTF	TGTGCCAGCTCACCAGGGAGCGTCCGGGCCCACTATGGCTACACCTTC
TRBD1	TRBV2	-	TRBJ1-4	CASRGWTGSNEKLFF	TGTGCCAGCAGGGGGTGGACAGGGAGTAATGAAAAACTGTTTTTT
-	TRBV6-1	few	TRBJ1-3	CASSASPSGNTIYF	TGTGCCAGCAGTGCAAGCCCATCTGGAAACACCATATATTTT
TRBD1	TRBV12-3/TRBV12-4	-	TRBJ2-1	CASRDSGTGEFF	TGTGCCAGCAGGGACTCCGGGACAGGGGAGTTCTTC
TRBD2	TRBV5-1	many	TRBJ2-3	CASSSGTTPRGTDTQYF	TGCGCCAGCAGCAGCGGGACTACCCCTCGAGGCACAGATACGCAGTATTTT
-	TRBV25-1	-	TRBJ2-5	CASSHTRSQETQYF	TGTGCCAGCAGTCACACCCGATCACAAGAGACCCAGTACTTC
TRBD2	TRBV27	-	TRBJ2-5	CASSSRLAGGETQYF	TGTGCCAGCAGTTCCAGACTAGCGGGAGGGGAGACCCAGTACTTC
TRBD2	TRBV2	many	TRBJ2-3	CASTRGLAGVGGTDTQYF	TGTGCCAGCACTCGGGGACTAGCGGGAGTGGGTGGCACAGATACGCAGTATTTT
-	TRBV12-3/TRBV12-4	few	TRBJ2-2	CASSFLQPGELFF	TGTGCCAGCAGTTTTCTACAACCCGGGGAGCTGTTTTTT
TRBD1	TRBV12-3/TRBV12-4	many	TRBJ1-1	CASSFRGMNPEAFF	TGTGCCAGCAGTTTCAGGGGGATGAACCCTGAAGCTTTCTTT
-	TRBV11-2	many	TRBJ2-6	CASSLRQAGANVLTF	TGTGCCAGCAGCCTCAGACAGGCTGGGGCCAACGTCCTGACTTTC
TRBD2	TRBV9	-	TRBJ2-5	CASSSQAGVETQYF	TGTGCCAGCAGCTCGCAAGCGGGAGTGGAGACCCAGTACTTC
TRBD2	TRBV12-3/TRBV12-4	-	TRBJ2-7	CASSSGLASSGEQYF	TGTGCCAGCAGTTCCGGACTAGCGTCTTCGGGGGAGCAGTACTTC
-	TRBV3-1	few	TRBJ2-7	CASSQGVGPGMDEQYF	TGTGCCAGTAGCCAAGGTGTAGGCCCGGGGATGGACGAGCAGTACTTC
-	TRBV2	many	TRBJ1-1	CASSATVTDMNTEAFF	TGTGCCAGCAGCGCAACTGTGACAGACATGAACACTGAAGCTTTCTTT
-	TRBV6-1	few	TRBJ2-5	CASTPRKDGTQYF	TGTGCCAGCACCCCCAGGAAAGATGGGACCCAGTACTTC
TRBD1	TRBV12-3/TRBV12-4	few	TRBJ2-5	CASSTQTGVETQYF	TGTGCCAGCAGTACTCAGACAGGGGTGGAGACCCAGTACTTC
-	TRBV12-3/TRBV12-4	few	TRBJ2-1	CASSTRGTGEQFF	TGTGCCAGCAGTACGAGGGGGACCGGTGAGCAGTTCTTC